This entry lists 10 T cell receptor beta chains sequenced from one sample in a study of T cells in Graves' hyperthyroidism and ophthalmopathy. The TCR beta CDR3 regions underwent amplification using RNA transcripts as the source. TCR CDR3 regions were first amplified by RT-PCR with HTBI primers. TCRdb passed the multiplex PCR reads through MiXCR, listing each CDR3 protein once. This sample has a few hundred thousand distinct CDR3 sequences, with 15% to 18% found just once. The sequenced sample was blood. The receptors derive from a woman aged 25 to 39 with Graves' hyperthyroidism.

This clonotype was seen ten or more times. The V gene is TRBV11-1, the J gene TRBJ2-1, with 10 bases matching TRBD2. Germline trimming cut 6 bases from V and 4 bases from J; bases unmatched to any gene: 15. The CDR3 is 18 amino acids. Germline V gives CDR1 SGHAT, CDR2 FQDESV (reference sequence). The CDR3 nucleotides read TGTGCCAGCAGTTGGGTGAAGGCTAGCGGGAGACCTTACAATGAGCAGTTCTTC. Its translation is CASSWVKASGRPYNEQFF.

This clonotype was seen many times. The chain joins TRBV12-3 or TRBV12-4 to TRBJ2-7; TRBD1 agrees at 7 bases. With V trimmed by 6 bases and J by 5 bases, 7 bases remained unmatched. There are 13 residues in the CDR3. The CDR3 here is CASSFIQGNEQYF. As DNA, the CDR3 is TGTGCCAGCAGCTTCATACAGGGGAACGAGCAGTACTTC.

This clonotype was seen many times. V and J are TRBV12-3 or TRBV12-4 and TRBJ2-5; D gene unclear. This CDR3 has 13 residues. V lost 7 bases and J 5 bases, leaving 14 bases between the germline ends. As DNA, the CDR3 is TGTGCCAGCACCCCTACTTTGGAGGAGACCCAGTACTTC. This translates into CASTPTLEETQYF.

The chain carries TRBV7-9 and TRBJ2-5; TRBD1 aligns across 12 bases. With V trimmed by 6 bases and J by 9 bases, 11 bases remained unmatched. Germline CDR1 is SEHNR and CDR2 is FQNEAQ (reference sequence). The CDR3 spans 15 residues. The CDR3 coding sequence is TGTGCCAGCAGTACAGGGACAGGGGGCGGACAGGCCCAGTACTTC. Translating gives CASSTGTGGGQAQYF.

About this clonotype: An end of the junction differs from the germline gene, which may be a read error. This rearrangement joins TRBV12-3 or TRBV12-4 to TRBJ2-1, with 7 bases identical to TRBD2. The CDR3 is made up of 15 amino acids. In nucleotides, the CDR3 is TGTGCCATCAGTTTAGAACTAGCGTATGGGGATGAGCAGTTCTTC. Translating gives CAISLELAYGDEQFF.

This chain links TRBV28 with TRBJ2-7; D not resolved. The V gene lost 5 bases and the J gene lost 5 bases, with 19 bases spanning the gap. Germline V gene data show CDR1 as MDHEN and CDR2 as SYDVKM. The CDR3 is made up of 15 amino acids. CDR3 DNA: TGTGCCAGCAGTCTGGGTGGTGGGATGGTGAACGAGCAGTACTTC. Its protein product is CASSLGGGMVNEQYF.

This clonotype was picked up many times. The chain couples TRBV5-1 to TRBJ2-1; 8 nucleotides align to TRBD2. Germline V gene lookup returns CDR1 SGHRS and CDR2 YFSETQ. Trimming removed 6 bases from V and 4 bases from J; junction bases left unmatched: 6. This CDR3 region has 14 residues. The CDR3 reads CASKREPLYNEQFF. CDR3 nucleotide sequence: TGCGCCAGCAAGCGGGAGCCTCTATACAATGAGCAGTTCTTC.

The V call is TRBV7-2, the J call TRBJ1-4; 9 positions agree with TRBD1. This CDR3 has 16 residues. The germline V gene has CDR1 SGHTA and CDR2 FQGNSA. Unmatched junction bases numbered 9, after V lost 2 bases and J lost 8 bases. The CDR3 region is CASSLMSGQGGEKLFF. The CDR3 DNA reads TGTGCCAGCAGCTTAATGTCGGGACAGGGAGGCGAAAAACTGTTTTTT.

This clonotype was counted a few times. V gene TRBV27 combines with J gene TRBJ2-7; TRBD2 matches 10 bases. Germline CDR1 and CDR2: MNHEY and SMNVEV (reference sequence). The CDR3 is 15 residues long. Trimming at V came to 4 bases and at J to 4 bases, leaving 7 bases not matched to a gene. CDR3 protein: CASSSPAGGIYEQYF. The CDR3 DNA reads as TGTGCCAGCAGTTCGCCAGCGGGAGGGATTTACGAGCAGTACTTC.

At least ten counts were recorded for this clonotype. The chain carries TRBV5-1 and TRBJ2-2, with a possible D match to TRBD1 (5 bases). Germline V CDR1 and CDR2: SGHRS, YFSETQ. V was shortened by 4 bases and J by 7 bases, with 17 bases between the two germline ends. This CDR3 has 15 residues. The CDR3 nucleotides read TGCGCCAGCAGCCCGGACACCTTGGGCGTCGGGGAGCTGTTTTTT. The encoded protein is CASSPDTLGVGELFF.